One and the same sample provided the 12 T cell receptor beta chains below, sequenced in a study of blood T cells in healthy people across ages. PCR was performed a second time for roughly 7 to 12 cycles using a sample-barcoded 5' primer and a J-beta primer mix. Via MiXCR, TCRdb re-called the 5' RACE reads, giving one row per CDR3 protein. The sample holds 780,000 or so distinct CDR3 sequences, 56% seen once. Sequencing was performed on blood. The receptors stem from a middle-aged man in good health.

The rearrangement links TRBV27 to TRBJ1-5; D is ambiguous. The CDR3 runs 15 residues. Germline V gene sequence: CDR1 MNHEY, CDR2 SMNVEV (reference sequence). Trimming took 5 bases from V and 6 from J, leaving 17 bases between them. Here the CDR3 DNA reads TGTGCCAGCAGTCAGCGGCAGTCGCCAGGTCAGCCCCAGCATTTT. It encodes CASSQRQSPGQPQHF.

The CDR3 DNA reads as TGTGCCAGCAGTTTAATAGGGACAGGACTAGCCAAAAACATTCAGTACTTC. This sequence encodes CASSLIGTGLAKNIQYF. The J gene is TRBJ2-4, the V gene TRBV28; 8 bases agree with TRBD1. Per the germline V gene, CDR1 is MDHEN and CDR2 is SYDVKM. This CDR3 contains 17 residues. The V and J ends lost 2 bases and 0 bases, in that order; junction bases with no gene match: 6.

The chain employs TRBV11-2 and TRBJ2-3, with TRBD2 as a possible D gene (6 bases). Germline lookup yields CDR1 SGHAT and CDR2 FQNNGV. With 4 bases removed from V and 0 bases from J, the gap between germline ends came to 14 bases. This CDR3 region has 16 residues. In DNA, the CDR3 is TGTGCCAGCAGCTCGTCGGCAGGGACTAGCACAGATACGCAGTATTTT. It specifies CASSSSAGTSTDTQYF.

The J gene is TRBJ1-4, the V gene TRBV3-1; 11 nucleotides align to TRBD1. V lost 6 bases to trimming and J lost 4 bases; unmatched junction nucleotides: 7. From germline, CDR1 is LGHDT and CDR2 YNNKEL (reference sequence). The CDR3 loop spans 16 amino acids. The DNA for the CDR3 is TGTGCCAGCAGAAACCACGGGACAGGGGGTAATGAAAAACTGTTTTTT. Translated: CASRNHGTGGNEKLFF.

The J gene is TRBJ2-5, the V gene TRBV14, with D unclear. This CDR3 spans 11 amino acids. The germline V and J ends were trimmed by 1 base and 6 bases, with 3 bases remaining between them. Germline values: CDR1 SGHDN, CDR2 FVKESK. As DNA, the CDR3 is TGTGCCAGCAGCCAAGGTCAGACCCAGTACTTC. Translating it yields CASSQGQTQYF.

J is TRBJ1-1 and V is TRBV27, with a weak D call TRBD1 (6 bases). Germline CDR1 MNHEY, CDR2 SMNVEV (reference sequence). The CDR3 consists of 17 residues. Trimming pared 2 bases from V and 5 bases from J, leaving 21 bases between. CDR3 loop: CASSLRMRGALETEAFF. Here the CDR3 DNA reads TGTGCCAGCAGTTTACGGATGCGGGGGGCTCTGGAGACTGAAGCTTTCTTT.

In this sample, this clonotype turned up a few times. The CDR3 is CSARIRGRPGQPQHF. In DNA form, the CDR3 reads TGCAGTGCTAGAATCAGGGGGCGCCCAGGACAGCCCCAGCATTTT. V and J are TRBV20-1 and TRBJ1-5; 8 positions agree with TRBD1. The CDR3 extends over 15 amino acids. V was clipped by 2 bases and J by 7 bases; unmatched bases: 10. Germline loops: CDR1 DFQATT, CDR2 SNEGSKA (reference sequence).

The rearrangement uses TRBV20-1 and TRBJ1-4; weak D call: TRBD1 (5 bases). The V gene's germline CDR1 is DFQATT and CDR2 SNEGSKA (reference sequence). There are 15 residues in the CDR3. The V and J ends lost 5 bases and 8 bases respectively, with 21 bases between them. The CDR3 is CSAPPMGTGAEKLFF. For the CDR3, the DNA is TGCAGTGCTCCACCTATGGGCACTGGGGCCGAAAAACTGTTTTTT.

This sequence joins TRBV7-8 and TRBJ2-7; D is possibly TRBD1 (5 bases). Trimming stripped 4 bases from V and 0 bases from J, with 13 bases between. This CDR3 contains 15 residues. Germline-derived CDR1 and CDR2 are SGHVS and FQNEAQ. CDR3 sequence (DNA): TGTGCCAGCAGCTCCATAGGACAAAGCTCCTACGAGCAGTACTTC. Amino acid sequence: CASSSIGQSSYEQYF.

This clonotype was detected a few times. The chain links TRBV29-1 to TRBJ1-2; D unclear. Germline loops: CDR1 SQVTM, CDR2 ANQGSEA. V dropped 4 bases and J dropped 1 base, with 13 bases sitting between them. The CDR3 is 14 amino acids. The CDR3 loop is CSVGGEEFNYGYTF. The CDR3 DNA is TGCAGCGTTGGCGGGGAGGAGTTTAACTATGGCTACACCTTC.

The chain joins TRBV15 to TRBJ2-3, with D hard to call. The CDR3 length is 14 residues. Germline V gene lookup returns CDR1 LNHNV and CDR2 YYDKDF (reference sequence). The ends were cut back, 8 bases at V and 2 bases at J, with 14 bases in the middle. CDR3 sequence reads: CATLTAGYTDTQYF. The CDR3 region has the DNA TGTGCCACCCTAACGGCCGGATACACAGATACGCAGTATTTT. The whole variable domain, remainder taken from reference TRBV15 and TRBJ2-3, is DAMVIQNPRYQVTQFGKPVTLSCSQTLNHNVMYWYQQKSSQAPKLLFHYYDKDFNNEADTPDNFQSRRPNTSFCFLDIRSPGLGDTAMYLCATLTAGYTDTQYFGPGTRLTVL.

This clonotype has a handful of counts. This sequence joins TRBV20-1 and TRBJ2-5, with TRBD2 identical over 12 bases. The CDR3 contains 16 residues. The junction had 11 bases not matched to a gene; V was cut back by 4 bases and J by 5 bases. CDR1 is DFQATT, CDR2 SNEGSKA, per germline (reference sequence). DNA for the CDR3: TGCAGTGCTACCGATAGACTAGCGGGAGCCAGCGAGACCCAGTACTTC. Translating gives CSATDRLAGASETQYF.